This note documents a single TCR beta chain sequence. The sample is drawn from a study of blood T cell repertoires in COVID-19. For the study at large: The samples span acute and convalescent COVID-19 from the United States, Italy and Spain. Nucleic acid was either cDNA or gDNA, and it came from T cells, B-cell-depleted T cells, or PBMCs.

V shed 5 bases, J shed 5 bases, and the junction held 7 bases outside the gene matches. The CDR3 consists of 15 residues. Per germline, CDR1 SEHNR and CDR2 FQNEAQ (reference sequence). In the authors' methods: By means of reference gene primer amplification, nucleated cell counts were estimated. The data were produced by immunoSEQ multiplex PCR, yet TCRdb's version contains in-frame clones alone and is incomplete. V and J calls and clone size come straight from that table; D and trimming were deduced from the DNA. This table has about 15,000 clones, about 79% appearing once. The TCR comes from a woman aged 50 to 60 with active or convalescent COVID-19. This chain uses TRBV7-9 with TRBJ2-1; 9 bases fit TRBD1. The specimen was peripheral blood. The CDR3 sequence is CASSPPGQGNNEQFF. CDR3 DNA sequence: TGTGCCAGCAGCCCCCCCGGACAGGGGAACAATGAGCAGTTCTTC.